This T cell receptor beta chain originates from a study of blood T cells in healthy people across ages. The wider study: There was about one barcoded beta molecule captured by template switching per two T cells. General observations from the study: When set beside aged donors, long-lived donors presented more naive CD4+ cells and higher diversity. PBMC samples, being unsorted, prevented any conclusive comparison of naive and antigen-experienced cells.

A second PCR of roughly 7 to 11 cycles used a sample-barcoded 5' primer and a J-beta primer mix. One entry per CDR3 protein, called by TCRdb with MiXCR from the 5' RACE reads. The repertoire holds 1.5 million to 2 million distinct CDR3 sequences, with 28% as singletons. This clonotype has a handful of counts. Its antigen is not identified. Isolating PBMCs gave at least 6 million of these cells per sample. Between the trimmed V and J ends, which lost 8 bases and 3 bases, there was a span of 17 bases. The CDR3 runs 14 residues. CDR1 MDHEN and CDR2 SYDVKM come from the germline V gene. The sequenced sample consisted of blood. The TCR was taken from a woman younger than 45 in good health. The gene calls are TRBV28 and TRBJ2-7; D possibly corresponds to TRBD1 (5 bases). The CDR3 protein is CASLGRGYYYEQYF. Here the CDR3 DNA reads TGTGCCAGCCTCGGAAGGGGTTACTACTACGAGCAGTACTTC. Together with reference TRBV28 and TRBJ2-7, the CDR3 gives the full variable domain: DVKVTQSSRYLVKRTGEKVFLECVQDMDHENMFWYRQDPGLGLRLIYFSYDVKMKEKGDIPEGYSVSREKKERFSLILESASTNQTSMYLCASLGRGYYYEQYFGPGTRLTVT.